The entry below gives a single T cell receptor (beta chain) sequence along with its context. What it binds is unknown. A multiplex PCR was run with 60 Vbeta primers and 13 Jbeta primers. Sequenced by immunoSEQ multiplex PCR; TCRdb stores in-frame clones only, minus some. The data hold 150,000 to 200,000 clones, with 84% observed a single time. Germline V gene data show CDR1 as MNHNY and CDR2 as SVGAGI (reference sequence). The V gene lost 0 bases and the J gene lost 4 bases, with 9 bases spanning the gap. The CDR3 has 14 residues. This specimen comes from a study of cytomegalovirus exposure and HLA in healthy donors. General study findings and limits: Further analysis, carried out later, found HLA-associated TCR beta chains more clonally expanded than equally common other chains. Under in vitro conditions, a few CMV-associated chains were confirmed as specific for CMV antigens. Association of 16,951 TCR beta sequences with HLA alleles was found at 0.05 false discovery rate in a later analysis.

The sample comprised PBMCs. The TCR was taken from a boy aged 2 to 10 in good health and CMV-seronegative. The chain joins TRBV6-6 to TRBJ1-1; D might be TRBD1 (5 bases). The CDR3 protein is CASSYSGGGTEAFF. The DNA for the CDR3 is TGTGCCAGCAGTTACTCTGGGGGGGGCACTGAAGCTTTCTTT.